Below, 17 T cell receptor beta chains from the same sample are listed, as sequenced in a study of T-cell reconstitution after alpha-beta-depleted transplantation in children. Preparation of the TCRbeta library involved a method that used unique molecular identifiers. TCRdb passed the PCR reads through MiXCR, listing each CDR3 protein once. The data contain roughly 500,000 distinct CDR3 sequences, around a third of them singletons. The sample was PBMCs from the stem cell graft donor, taken from the stem cell graft. These receptors were obtained from a human donor who donated a stem cell graft to a child with aplastic anemia.

This clonotype was recorded a few times. CDR3 residues: CASSLGPLKWAYEQYV. DNA for the CDR3: TGTGCCAGCAGCTTAGGCCCACTGAAGTGGGCCTACGAGCAGTACGTC. The V and J genes are TRBV7-9 and TRBJ2-7, with D unclear. The V gene lost 1 base and the J gene lost 2 bases, with 15 bases spanning the gap. Germline assignment: CDR1 SEHNR and CDR2 FQNEAQ (reference sequence). The CDR3 has 16 amino acids.

V is TRBV18 and J is TRBJ2-1; a possible D gene is TRBD2 (6 bases). CDR1 is KGHSH, CDR2 LQKENI, per germline. V was cut by 3 bases and J by 3 bases, with 9 bases left in between. This CDR3 is built from 14 residues. The CDR3 coding sequence is TGTGCCAGCTCACCGCGGGGAGTCTACAATGAGCAGTTCTTC. Protein sequence: CASSPRGVYNEQFF.

The J gene is TRBJ2-7, the V gene TRBV11-2, with D perhaps TRBD1 (5 bases). V was pared by 2 bases and J by 1 base, with 18 bases between. The CDR3 runs 17 residues. Germline lookup yields CDR1 SGHAT and CDR2 FQNNGV. As DNA, the CDR3 is TGTGCCAGCAGCTTAAGTGCGGACAAATTGTTATCCTACGAGCAGTACTTC. The encoded protein is CASSLSADKLLSYEQYF.

The chain links TRBV29-1 to TRBJ1-2; D perhaps matches TRBD1 (6 bases). CDR3 length: 14 residues. V lost 1 base and J lost 4, with 13 bases in between. Germline-derived CDR1 and CDR2 are SQVTM and ANQGSEA. In DNA, the CDR3 is TGCAGCGTTGAAGCTCGACAGGACTTCTATGGCTACACCTTC. It yields the protein CSVEARQDFYGYTF.

This clonotype was seen a handful of times. This chain links TRBV7-2 with TRBJ2-5; D is perhaps TRBD1 (5 bases). CDR1 is SGHTA and CDR2 is FQGNSA in the germline V gene. Trimming removed 5 bases at V and 9 bases at J, with 13 bases between. The CDR3 extends over 12 amino acids. CDR3 amino acids: CASSEPSGSQYF. The DNA of the CDR3 is TGTGCCAGCAGCGAGCCGTCAGGGTCCCAGTACTTC.

The chain employs TRBV12-3 or TRBV12-4 and TRBJ2-5, with D possibly being TRBD2 (6 bases). The CDR3 extends over 14 amino acids. V was pared by 6 bases and J by 4 bases, with 15 bases between. CDR3 sequence: CASSRSGGVETQYF. Here the CDR3 DNA reads TGTGCCAGCAGCCGATCCGGGGGTGTAGAGACCCAGTACTTC.

In nucleotides, the CDR3 is TGTGCCAGCAGTTTGGCTGGCGAAGGGTATCAGCCCCAGCATTTT. It specifies CASSLAGEGYQPQHF. The V call is TRBV27, the J call TRBJ1-5; the D is unclear. The V and J ends lost 3 bases and 5 bases respectively, with 14 bases between them. CDR3 size: 15 residues. From germline, CDR1 is MNHEY and CDR2 SMNVEV (reference sequence).

This chain joins TRBV7-8 and TRBJ2-5; the match to TRBD1 covers 8 bases. Losses at the gene ends were 2 bases for V and 0 bases for J; bases not matched to a gene: 8. The CDR3 spans 17 residues. CDR1 and CDR2 (germline): SGHVS, FQNEAQ. The CDR3 is CASSLPSDREYQETQYF. The DNA for the CDR3 is TGTGCCAGCAGCTTACCCTCGGACAGGGAATACCAAGAGACCCAGTACTTC.

This clonotype has only a few counts. The chain employs TRBV7-6 and TRBJ2-7; 9 bases agree with TRBD2. The CDR3 is 18 amino acids. V lost 4 bases to trimming and J lost 4 bases; unmatched junction nucleotides: 17. Germline-derived CDR1 and CDR2 are SGHVS and FNYEAQ. The CDR3 loop is CASSYGIAGVLGWYEQYF. The CDR3 DNA sequence: TGTGCCAGCAGCTACGGGATAGCGGGAGTCCTCGGTTGGTACGAGCAGTACTTC.

The rearrangement links TRBV28 to TRBJ2-7; D is tentatively TRBD1 or TRBD2 (5 bases each). CDR1 and CDR2 from the germline V gene are MDHEN and SYDVKM. With 4 bases removed from V and 7 bases from J, the gap between germline ends came to 11 bases. The CDR3 runs 12 residues. CDR3 coding DNA: TGTGCCAGCAGTTCAGGGAGTAGTGAGCAGTACTTC. Amino acid sequence: CASSSGSSEQYF.

A few counts support this clonotype. The CDR3 DNA sequence: TGTGCCAGCAGCTCACAACTAGCGGGCTTCACAGATACGCAGTATTTT. It translates to CASSSQLAGFTDTQYF. The chain combines TRBV7-2 with TRBJ2-3; 9 bases line up with TRBD2. The J segment lost 2 bases and the V segment lost 4 bases, leaving 7 bases of the junction unmatched. Per germline, CDR1 SGHTA and CDR2 FQGNSA. This CDR3 region has 16 residues.

The chain combines TRBV24-1 with TRBJ2-7, with D hard to call. The V end lost 5 bases, the J end lost 2 bases, and 12 bases lay between the germline ends. CDR1 and CDR2 from the germline V gene are KGHDR and SFDVKD. The CDR3 is made up of 14 amino acids. The CDR3 DNA sequence: TGTGCCACCAGTGTAATCCGACCTCCCTACGAGCAGTACGTC. As protein: CATSVIRPPYEQYV.

This clonotype was observed a handful of times. CDR3 coding DNA: TGTGCCAGCAGCTTAGATACAGGGGTGGGTCAGCCCCAGCATTTT. Translated, it gives CASSLDTGVGQPQHF. V is TRBV7-9 and J is TRBJ1-5; TRBD1 matches at 7 bases. Per germline, CDR1 SEHNR and CDR2 FQNEAQ (reference sequence). This CDR3 is 15 amino acids long. Unmatched junction bases numbered 6, after V lost 1 base and J lost 6 bases.

This clonotype came up a few times. The chain couples TRBV14 to TRBJ2-1, with 8 positions matching TRBD1. CDR3 length: 16 residues. Trimming took 0 bases from V and 9 from J; bases not matched to a gene: 10. Germline-derived CDR1 and CDR2 are SGHDN and FVKESK. This chain's CDR3 is CASSQDLSGQGGEQFF. The CDR3 DNA reads TGTGCCAGCAGCCAAGATCTTAGCGGACAGGGCGGTGAGCAGTTCTTC.

J is TRBJ1-1 and V is TRBV5-1, with D possibly TRBD1 on 5 matching bases. V lost 4 bases and J 1 base, leaving 11 bases between the germline ends. CDR3 size: 14 residues. CDR1 is SGHRS, CDR2 YFSETQ, per germline. CDR3 sequence (DNA): TGCGCCAGCAGCCAGTACGGGGCGAACACTGAAGCTTTCTTT. Translating it yields CASSQYGANTEAFF.

The chain carries TRBV25-1 and TRBJ2-2, with TRBD2 as a possible D gene (7 bases). Trimming pared 6 bases from V and 1 base from J, leaving 15 bases between. The CDR3 has 16 amino acids. Germline CDR1 MGHDK, CDR2 SYGVNS. The CDR3 sequence is CASRSAGHRNTGELFF. The CDR3, as DNA: TGTGCCAGCAGGTCAGCGGGACACCGGAACACCGGGGAGCTGTTTTTT.

The chain recombines TRBV28 with TRBJ1-5, with 8 bases that match TRBD1. The CDR3 is 18 amino acids. V was clipped by 4 bases and J by 2 bases; unmatched bases: 13. Germline V gene lookup returns CDR1 MDHEN and CDR2 SYDVKM. The CDR3 nucleotides are TGTGCCAGCAGTTCCGGACAGGGCTCGGGATGGGGCAATCAGCCCCAGCATTTT. Protein sequence: CASSSGQGSGWGNQPQHF.